This TCR beta chain was captured by sequencing in a study of T cells in Graves' hyperthyroidism and ophthalmopathy. RNA transcripts served as the template for amplifying TCR beta CDR3 regions. TCR CDR3 regions were first amplified by RT-PCR with HTBI primers. MiXCR, run by TCRdb on the multiplex PCR reads, gives a single entry per CDR3 protein. Of over 200,000 distinct CDR3 sequences in the sample, approximately 16% were seen once. Hyperthyroidism patients were newly diagnosed, had disease duration under 2 months, and were aged 18 to 65 years. Those patients with uncontrolled infection, other autoimmune disease, pregnancy or lactation were excluded. V shed 3 bases, J shed 7 bases, and the junction held 7 bases outside the gene matches. This CDR3 spans 15 amino acids. Per the germline V gene, CDR1 is SGHRS and CDR2 is YFSETQ. This clonotype came up many times.

Sequenced material: blood. This TCR derives from a middle-aged man with Graves' hyperthyroidism. This rearrangement joins TRBV5-1 to TRBJ2-1; 10 bases line up with TRBD1. CDR3 coding DNA: TGCGCCAGCAGCTGGGGGGACAGGGGTAATAATGAGCAGTTCTTC. Amino acids: CASSWGDRGNNEQFF. Full variable domain (rest looked up from reference TRBV5-1 and TRBJ2-1): KAGVTQTPRYLIKTRGQQVTLSCSPISGHRSVSWYQQTPGQGLQFLFEYFSETQRNKGNFPGRFSGRQFSNSRSEMNVSTLELGDSALYLCASSWGDRGNNEQFFGPGTRLTVL.